Shown below are 28 T cell receptor beta chains from a single sample sequenced in a study of T-cell memory formation after mild COVID-19. TCRdb redid the calling of the 5' RACE reads with MiXCR, one entry per CDR3 protein. The repertoire holds under 300,000 distinct CDR3 sequences, with 8% to 10% as singletons. The source material was PBMCs or a T cell subset sorted from them (not recorded which). These receptors originate from a young man who had mild COVID-19 (a few samples of this study predate the infection). Cell type and time point are not known.

The genes are TRBV18 and TRBJ1-5; unclear D gene. Germline loops: CDR1 KGHSH, CDR2 LQKENI. The CDR3 runs 15 residues. Trimming took 2 bases from V and 1 from J, leaving 9 bases between them. CDR3 sequence: CASSPSLKSNQPQHF. CDR3 in DNA: TGTGCCAGCTCACCAAGCCTAAAGAGCAATCAGCCCCAGCATTTT.

This clonotype was detected ten times or more. The chain is built from TRBV7-8 and TRBJ2-3; no definite D call. V gave up 2 bases and J gave up 0 bases, with 6 bases separating them. The germline gives CDR1 SGHVS, CDR2 FQNEAQ. The CDR3 is 14 amino acids. This CDR3 is CASSLLPSTDTQYF. CDR3 coding DNA: TGTGCCAGCAGCTTATTGCCGAGCACAGATACGCAGTATTTT. The whole variable domain, filled in from reference TRBV7-8 and TRBJ2-3, reads GAGVSQSPRYKVAKRGQDVALRCDPISGHVSLFWYQQALGQGPEFLTYFQNEAQLDKSGLPSDRFFAERPEGSVSTLKIQRTQQEDSAVYLCASSLLPSTDTQYFGPGTRLTVL.

This clonotype was seen only a few times. This chain joins TRBV6-5 and TRBJ2-4, with D possibly being TRBD1 (7 bases). Per germline, CDR1 MNHEY and CDR2 SVGAGI. Trimming pared 6 bases from V and 8 bases from J, leaving 14 bases between. CDR3 length: 13 residues. The CDR3 reads CASSHRRGDIQYF. In nucleotides, the CDR3 is TGTGCCAGCAGCCACCGCAGGGGGGACATTCAGTACTTC.

Many counts were recorded for this clonotype. The CDR3 is CASSLVGGAYNEQFF. Here the CDR3 DNA reads TGTGCCAGCAGCTTAGTGGGGGGTGCTTACAATGAGCAGTTCTTC. The V gene is TRBV7-8, the J gene TRBJ2-1; perhaps TRBD2 as D (6 bases). The CDR3 contains 15 residues. CDR1 and CDR2 (germline): SGHVS, FQNEAQ. With 1 base removed from V and 4 bases from J, the gap between germline ends came to 11 bases.

Remarks on this clonotype: The junction differs from germline at one of its ends, possibly a read error. The gene calls are TRBV6-6 and TRBJ1-5, with D unresolved. This CDR3 region has 16 residues. Germline loops: CDR1 MNHNY, CDR2 SVGAGI (reference sequence). Here the CDR3 reads CGSSYSFGRVKEPQHF. The CDR3 coding sequence is TGTGGCAGCAGTTACTCGTTTGGGAGGGTGAAGGAGCCCCAGCATTTT.

The chain carries TRBV7-3 and TRBJ1-1; 7 bases match TRBD1. This CDR3 comprises 15 residues. V trimming: 5 bases; J trimming: 0 bases; junction bases outside the gene matches: 6. CDR1 and CDR2 from the germline V gene are SGHTA and FQGTGA. CDR3 sequence: CASSRGGLLNTEAFF. CDR3 nucleotide sequence: TGTGCCAGCAGCCGAGGGGGCCTTTTGAACACTGAAGCTTTCTTT.

The V gene is TRBV6-2 or TRBV6-3, the J gene TRBJ1-6; D uncertain. Per the germline V gene, CDR1 is MNHEY and CDR2 is SVGEGT. Trimming removed 7 bases at V and 7 bases at J, with 11 bases between. The length of the CDR3 is 13 residues. This chain's CDR3 is CASTRGANSPLHF. The CDR3 DNA sequence: TGTGCCAGCACGCGGGGTGCGAATTCACCCCTCCACTTT.

This clonotype was detected a few times. The chain joins TRBV7-2 to TRBJ2-1, with 7 positions matching TRBD1. The ends lost 4 bases at V and 3 bases at J; junction bases unmatched: 0. The CDR3 covers 13 residues. Germline CDR1 and CDR2: SGHTA and FQGNSA. In DNA form, the CDR3 reads TGTGCCAGCAGCTGGGACAGCTACAATGAGCAGTTCTTC. This gives the protein CASSWDSYNEQFF.

This clonotype appeared many times. V and J are TRBV5-1 and TRBJ2-7; D may be TRBD2 (6 bases). CDR1 is SGHRS and CDR2 is YFSETQ in the germline V gene. This CDR3 is 15 amino acids long. V was shortened by 4 bases and J by 3 bases, with 17 bases between the two germline ends. The chain's CDR3 is CASSPGDDGVYEQYF. The CDR3 DNA follows: TGCGCCAGCAGCCCGGGAGATGACGGCGTCTACGAGCAGTACTTC.

This clonotype was found a few times. In nucleotides, the CDR3 is TGTGCCAGCGGGAGGGGGTTTGAAGCTTTCTTT. It encodes CASGRGFEAFF. The chain uses TRBV19 and TRBJ1-1; TRBD1 is a possible D gene (6 bases). CDR3 length equals 11 residues. Germline V gives CDR1 LNHDA, CDR2 SQIVND (reference sequence). Deletions cut 9 bases from V and 7 bases from J, with 12 bases between.

The rearrangement links TRBV5-5 to TRBJ2-3; 13 bases are shared with TRBD2. Trimming at V came to 4 bases and at J to 4 bases, leaving 6 bases not matched to a gene. The CDR3 is 16 amino acids. CDR1 and CDR2 from the germline V gene are SGHKS and YYEKEE (reference sequence). The CDR3 region has the DNA TGTGCCAGCAGCCTAGGACTAGCGGGGGCCGCAGATACGCAGTATTTT. It encodes CASSLGLAGAADTQYF.

The sample holds a few counts of this clonotype. The chain uses TRBV5-1 and TRBJ2-1; 10 positions match TRBD2. V was pared by 0 bases and J by 4 bases, with 4 bases of the junction left unmatched. Germline V gene data show CDR1 as SGHRS and CDR2 as YFSETQ. This CDR3 comprises 16 residues. The CDR3 protein is CASSLAGTSEYNEQFF. In nucleotides, the CDR3 is TGCGCCAGCAGCTTGGCCGGGACTAGCGAGTACAATGAGCAGTTCTTC.

The rearrangement links TRBV6-6 to TRBJ1-4; D is perhaps TRBD1 (6 bases). This CDR3 contains 16 residues. V lost 5 bases, J lost 12 bases, and 25 bases lay in between. The germline V gene has CDR1 MNHNY and CDR2 SVGAGI (reference sequence). The CDR3 spells CASSLLFASGAMELFF. The CDR3 DNA reads TGTGCCAGCAGTCTGCTGTTTGCCTCGGGGGCGATGGAACTGTTTTTT.

The chain carries TRBV4-2 and TRBJ1-2, with a weak D call TRBD1 (6 bases). Trimming pared 4 bases from V and 4 bases from J, leaving 10 bases between. This CDR3 has 13 residues. The germline V gene has CDR1 LGHNA and CDR2 YNFKEQ. CDR3 nucleotides: TGTGCCAGCAGCCGAGAACAGGGCTATGGCTACACCTTC. This encodes CASSREQGYGYTF.

This clonotype came up many times. The chain uses TRBV4-3 and TRBJ1-1; D is undetermined. The germline gives CDR1 LGHNA, CDR2 YSLEER. Trimming removed 0 bases at V and 6 bases at J, with 8 bases between. This CDR3 spans 13 amino acids. The DNA for the CDR3 is TGCGCCAGCAGCCAAGATTTGTTTGCTGAAGCTTTCTTT. As protein: CASSQDLFAEAFF.

This clonotype was found many times. The genes are TRBV15 and TRBJ2-1; D is perhaps TRBD2 (5 bases). The ends were cut back, 9 bases at V and 2 bases at J, with 14 bases in the middle. CDR3 length: 14 amino acids. The germline V gene has CDR1 LNHNV and CDR2 YYDKDF (reference sequence). The CDR3 bases are TGTGCCACGGCTCCCAGCGGTACCTACAATGAGCAGTTCTTC. Translation: CATAPSGTYNEQFF.

This clonotype was counted ten times or more. The J gene is TRBJ2-7, the V gene TRBV27; 7 bases match TRBD1. The V gene end was trimmed by 6 bases and the J gene end by 7 bases; junction bases not matched to a gene: 6. The length of the CDR3 is 12 residues. The germline V gene has CDR1 MNHEY and CDR2 SMNVEV (reference sequence). This CDR3 reads CASSITGEEQYF. The CDR3 DNA follows: TGTGCCAGCAGCATAACAGGGGAGGAGCAGTACTTC.

This chain connects TRBV9 to TRBJ1-4, with a weak D call TRBD1 (5 bases). Per the germline V gene, CDR1 is SGDLS and CDR2 is YYNGEE. The CDR3 covers 13 residues. V was shortened by 3 bases and J by 10 bases, with 13 bases between the two germline ends. The CDR3 here is CASSAAGIGKLFF. In DNA form, the CDR3 reads TGTGCCAGCAGCGCTGCAGGGATCGGAAAACTGTTTTTT.

This clonotype was seen repeatedly, ten times or more. The chain has TRBV4-1 and TRBJ1-1; possible D gene TRBD1, 6 bases. This CDR3 spans 14 amino acids. CDR1 and CDR2 (germline): MGHRA, YSYEKL. Trimming left V 1 base short and J 10 bases short, with 16 bases between. The CDR3 here is CASSQGQGMRGAFF. DNA for the CDR3: TGCGCCAGCAGCCAAGGGCAGGGGATGCGAGGAGCTTTCTTT.

This chain connects TRBV6-6 to TRBJ2-7; D uncertain. The length of the CDR3 is 13 residues. Germline V gene sequence: CDR1 MNHNY, CDR2 SVGAGI (reference sequence). Trimming stripped 2 bases from V and 3 bases from J, with 8 bases between. The CDR3 DNA sequence: TGTGCCAGCAGTTACACTGGGGACTACGAGCAGTACGTC. Translating gives CASSYTGDYEQYV.

This clonotype was observed a handful of times. Here the CDR3 DNA reads TGTGCCAGCGGGACAGAGGGGGCAGATACGCAGTATTTT. It is translated as CASGTEGADTQYF. The chain combines TRBV12-3 or TRBV12-4 with TRBJ2-3, with 7 nucleotides matching TRBD1. CDR3 length equals 13 residues. With 8 bases clipped from V and 4 bases from J, the junction kept 6 bases outside the gene matches.

This rearrangement joins TRBV6-5 to TRBJ1-6; D might be TRBD1 (5 bases). V lost 7 bases, J lost 8 bases, and 39 bases lay in between. CDR1 MNHEY and CDR2 SVGAGI come from the germline V gene. This CDR3 spans 22 amino acids. This chain's CDR3 is CASTPKRSRSGTGFHPYSPLHF. CDR3 coding DNA: TGTGCCAGCACCCCGAAAAGGTCCAGAAGCGGGACCGGGTTCCACCCTTATTCACCCCTCCACTTT.

The CDR3 nucleotides read TGTGCCTGCAATCTCCGGGACAGGGCCGAGCAGTACTTC. This codes for CACNLRDRAEQYF. The chain uses TRBV30 and TRBJ2-7; 9 nucleotides match TRBD1. CDR1 GTSNPN and CDR2 SVGIG come from the germline V gene (reference sequence). This CDR3 spans 13 amino acids. Unmatched junction bases numbered 9, after V lost 6 bases and J lost 6 bases.

V gene TRBV11-2 combines with J gene TRBJ2-7; D could derive from TRBD1 or TRBD2 (5 bases each). This CDR3 is 17 amino acids long. The germline V gene has CDR1 SGHAT and CDR2 FQNNGV. V dropped 1 base and J dropped 3 bases, with 19 bases sitting between them. DNA of the CDR3: TGTGCCAGCAGCTTAGTGGGTTCCGGGACGAAGTACTACGAGCAGTACTTC. Protein product: CASSLVGSGTKYYEQYF.

The chain employs TRBV4-1 and TRBJ2-5; 7 nucleotides match TRBD2. J lost 10 bases, V lost 0 bases, and 14 bases had no gene match. The CDR3 is 16 residues long. Germline CDR1 and CDR2: MGHRA and YSYEKL. In DNA form, the CDR3 reads TGCGCCAGCAGCCAAGATCCAGCGGGGTCCGGTATGCTCCAGTACTTC. Amino acids: CASSQDPAGSGMLQYF.

This chain links TRBV27 with TRBJ1-2; D may be TRBD1 (5 bases). The CDR3 spans 14 residues. V was trimmed by 5 bases and J by 8 bases, leaving 18 bases between them. Germline V gives CDR1 MNHEY, CDR2 SMNVEV (reference sequence). CDR3 nucleotide sequence: TGTGCCAGCAGTCTCTTGCAGGGAGTAGGAGGCTACACCTTC. Translating it yields CASSLLQGVGGYTF.

This clonotype has just a few counts. The chain is built from TRBV5-6 and TRBJ2-7; possible D gene TRBD1, 6 bases. Trimming removed 1 base at V and 0 bases at J, with 14 bases between. The CDR3 extends over 16 amino acids. Germline CDR1 reads SGHDT; CDR2 reads YYEEEE. CDR3 in amino acids: CASSLNRDKNSYEQYF. Here the CDR3 DNA reads TGTGCCAGCAGCTTGAACCGGGACAAGAACTCCTACGAGCAGTACTTC.

This clonotype has only a few counts. The gene calls are TRBV4-3 and TRBJ1-1; no firm D call. Per germline, CDR1 LGHNA and CDR2 YSLEER. CDR3 length: 13 residues. V lost 4 bases and J lost 1, with 7 bases in between. Here the CDR3 DNA reads TGCGCCAGCAGCCGAGAGACGAACACTGAAGCTTTCTTT. Amino acids: CASSRETNTEAFF.